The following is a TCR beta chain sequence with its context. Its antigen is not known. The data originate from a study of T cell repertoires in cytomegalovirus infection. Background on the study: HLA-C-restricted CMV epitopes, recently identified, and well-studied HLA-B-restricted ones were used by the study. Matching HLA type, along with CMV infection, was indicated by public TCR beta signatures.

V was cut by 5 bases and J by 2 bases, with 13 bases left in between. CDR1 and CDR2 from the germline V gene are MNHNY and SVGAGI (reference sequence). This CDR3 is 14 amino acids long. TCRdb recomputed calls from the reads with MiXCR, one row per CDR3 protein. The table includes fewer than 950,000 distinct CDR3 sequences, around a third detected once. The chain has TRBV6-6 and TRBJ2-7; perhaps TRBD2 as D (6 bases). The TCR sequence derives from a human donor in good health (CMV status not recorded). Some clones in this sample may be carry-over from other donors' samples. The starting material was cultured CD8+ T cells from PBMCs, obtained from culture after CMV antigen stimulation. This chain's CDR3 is CASSHPGLTYEQYV. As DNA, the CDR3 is TGTGCCAGCAGTCATCCGGGACTGACCTACGAGCAGTACGTC.